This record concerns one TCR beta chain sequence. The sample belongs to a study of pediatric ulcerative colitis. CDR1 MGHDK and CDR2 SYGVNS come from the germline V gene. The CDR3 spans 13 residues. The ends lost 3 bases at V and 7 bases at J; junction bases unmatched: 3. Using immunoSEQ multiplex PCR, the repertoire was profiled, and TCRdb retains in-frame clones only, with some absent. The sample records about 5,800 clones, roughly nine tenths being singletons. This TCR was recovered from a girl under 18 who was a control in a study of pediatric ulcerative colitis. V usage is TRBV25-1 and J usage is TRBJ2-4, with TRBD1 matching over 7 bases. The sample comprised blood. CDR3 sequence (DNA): TGTGCCAGCAGTGAGGCAGGGGGTAACATTCAGTACTTC. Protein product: CASSEAGGNIQYF.